Reported below is one TCR beta chain. The data derive from a study of blood T cells in healthy people across ages. With a J-beta primer mix and a sample-barcoded 5' primer, a second PCR ran about 6 to 11 cycles. Each CDR3 protein gets one entry after TCRdb re-called the 5' RACE reads with MiXCR. The sample holds 750,000 to 850,000 distinct CDR3 sequences, approximately 25% seen once. This CDR3 spans 17 amino acids. Per germline, CDR1 SGHTA and CDR2 FQGNSA. V shed 0 bases, J shed 0 bases, and the junction held 4 bases outside the gene matches. These data also formed part of another study, on T cells of mothers and their children.

The sample consisted of blood. This receptor was obtained from a boy aged 10-17 years in good health. J is TRBJ1-3 and V is TRBV7-2; 8 positions match TRBD1. The CDR3 sequence: CASSLAAGGSSGNTIYF. CDR3 bases: TGTGCCAGCAGCTTAGCAGCAGGGGGCTCCTCTGGAAACACCATATATTTT.